This record looks at one TCR beta chain sequence and its context. It lacks a known antigen. No base qualities exist here, and no much larger clone lies one base off it. What the time point label conveys for this sample: persistent/refractory GD, antithyroid drugs over 5 years with positive TRAb. RNA was extracted from PBMCs in TRIzol for both TCR sequencing and RNA sequencing. The diagnosis of Graves' disease followed American Thyroid Association guidelines. Recruitment of patients was carried out at an endocrinology department in Xi'an, China. Each patient gave roughly 10 milliliters of peripheral blood, collected in an EDTA anticoagulant tube. Ficoll Paque Plus density gradient separation was used to isolate PBMCs, and no additional T cell sorting was done. An Agilent 2100 Bioanalyzer and agarose gel were used to check RNA quality, while a NanoDrop 2000 measured RNA concentration. Spanning cysteine to phenylalanine, the CDR3 consists of 17 amino acids. Of all the DNA, just the CDR3 is kept, 51 bases in frame from base 1. The junction shows trimming of 0 bases on V and 0 bases on J, plus 11 bases between the germline ends. CDR1 and CDR2, per the germline V gene, are MGHRA and YSYEKL.

This record comes from a study of regulatory T cells in long-lasting Graves disease (dated by TCRdb to about 2021). For the study in its entirety: To count as having persistent Graves' disease, a patient had to have received antithyroid drug treatment for over 5 years with TSH receptor autoantibodies remaining persistently positive. Peripheral blood TCR sequencing and RNA sequencing compared persistent Graves' disease patients with newly diagnosed Graves' disease patients. The study was conducted in China and was registered as a clinical trial. A total of around 35 samples were covered by TCR sequencing, comprising roughly 13 persistent and around 20 newly diagnosed Graves' disease patients. Persistent Graves' disease patients in the clinical cohort had taken antithyroid drugs for about 10.3 years on average. Overall results and qualifications from the work: Sequencing and analysis were restricted to the TCR beta chain. A larger number of public clonotypes was shared among persistent patients (around 2,700) than among newly diagnosed patients (around 970). The authors acknowledged the small sample size as a limitation that may reduce accuracy. Preferential use of TRBV28, TRBJ1-2 and TRBJ2-5 was observed in persistent disease, whereas TRBV20-1 and TRBJ2-1 were favored in newly diagnosed disease. Because the primary lesion, thyroid tissue, could not be accessed, the study looked at peripheral blood alone. Persistent Graves' disease patients showed lower TCR Shannon entropy and fewer highly expanded clones than newly diagnosed patients, suggesting clonal expansion.

The method was multiplex PCR. The sequencer was an Illumina HiSeq 4000. To build TCR beta libraries, CDR3 regions were amplified by Arm-PCR using iRepertoire HTBI primers. PCR products were gel purified before sequencing. Turning to the authors' computational methods: Across samples, around 58 TRBV and 13 to 15 TRBJ segments were identified and used for gene usage analysis of CDR3 amino acid clonotypes. COPE and FqMerger were used to merge filtered high-quality paired reads into contigs. BLAST was used to align contigs to the IMGT TRBV, TRBD and TRBJ reference genes, and CDR3 was defined following IMGT. Clonotypes above 0.1% frequency were classified as highly expanded clones. Repertoire diversity was measured by Shannon entropy, and V-J evenness by the Gini coefficient. A clonotype found in more than one individual was treated as public. Through fastp at Q25 and MiXCR, TCRdb rebuilt clones from the public reads, retaining in-frame beta chains. Records with the same CDR3 protein are collapsed into one entry carrying the most frequent genes and DNA. The V and J calls follow TCRdb's processing rather than the paper's. This sample lists 350,000 to 450,000 distinct CDR3 sequences; around 20% were detected once. Of the sample, approximately 14% is held by the ten largest clones.

Here the sequenced sample was peripheral blood mononuclear cells (PBMCs), taken when the disease was refractory, from a patient treated with antithyroid drugs. The chain links TRBV4-1 with TRBJ1-4; matching of 5 bases hints at TRBD1 as the D gene. The TCR comes from a female donor with Graves disease. The nucleotides read TGCGCCAGCAGCCAAGATACAGGTCTAACAACTAATGAAAAACTGTTTTTT. It is translated as CASSQDTGLTTNEKLFF.